The T cell receptor (beta chain) described here comes from a study of cytomegalovirus exposure and HLA in healthy donors. Points on this clone: Its antigen is unidentified.

Findings of the study overall: Serostatus for CMV was the only available immune exposure information. Accurate HLA-A and HLA-B prediction from TCR beta sequences was reported for most subjects.

CDR1 and CDR2 from the germline V gene are LNHDA and SQIVND (reference sequence). There are 14 residues in the CDR3. Trimming took 5 bases from V and 1 from J, leaving 12 bases between them. In the PCR, 60 Vbeta and 13 Jbeta primers were used. Method: immunoSEQ multiplex PCR; TCRdb's copy keeps in-frame clones and lacks some. The sample lists around 100,000 clones; about 60% were seen once. The sequencing sample was made of PBMCs. The sequence came from a human donor in good health. The gene calls are TRBV19 and TRBJ2-7, with D perhaps TRBD1 (6 bases). CDR3 amino acids: CASSPGHVSYEQYF. CDR3 DNA: TGTGCCAGTAGTCCGGGACACGTTTCCTACGAGCAGTACTTC.